This TCR beta chain was recovered during a study of beta chain features in type 1 diabetes. Germline CDR1 and CDR2: MNHEY and SVGAGI. The V gene lost 6 bases and the J gene lost 1 base, with 12 bases spanning the gap. This CDR3 has 14 amino acids. Reverse transcription of all isolated RNA meant that expressed TCRB transcripts were sequenced. Here immunoSEQ multiplex PCR was the method, and the copy in TCRdb shows in-frame clones only, minus some. The table shows under 450,000 clones, with over 11% occurring only once. Findings and caveats of the study: The naive, central memory and Treg TCRB repertoires looked more alike in patients than they did in healthy donors. TCRB CDR3 length was moderately but significantly reduced in all four CD4+ subsets of Type 1 diabetes patients.

On this clone: Its cognate antigen is unknown.

The TCR was taken from a man aged 25 to 45 in good health. The chain has TRBV6-5 and TRBJ1-1, with D possibly matching TRBD1 (6 bases). The sample comprised naive CD4+ T cells from blood. CDR3 coding DNA: TGTGCCAGCAGCCGGACAGCTCCGAACACTGAAGCTTTCTTT. Its protein is CASSRTAPNTEAFF.